The present TCR beta chain was sequenced within a study of T cells in Graves' hyperthyroidism and ophthalmopathy. TCR beta CDR3 sequences were amplified from RNA transcripts. In the first-round RT-PCR of the TCR CDR3, the HTBI primer set was used. In TCRdb, the multiplex PCR reads were re-called with MiXCR into one record per CDR3 protein. Of hundreds of thousands of distinct CDR3 sequences listed, about a sixth are singletons. Regarding the study as a whole: Onset of ophthalmopathy came a median 6.5 months after the model predicted it.

When ophthalmopathy did not progress within 18 months, Graves' hyperthyroidism was considered stable. The germline V gene encodes CDR1 SQVTM and CDR2 ANQGSEA. The ends were cut back, 8 bases at V and 4 bases at J, with 8 bases in the middle. The length of the CDR3 is 10 residues. This clonotype has a handful of counts. Antigen unknown. The receptor was isolated from a woman under 30 with Graves' hyperthyroidism. This chain connects TRBV29-1 to TRBJ1-1, with unresolved D. Sequenced input: blood. The CDR3 sequence: CSTPGTEAFF. The CDR3 DNA follows: TGCAGCACCCCGGGCACTGAAGCTTTCTTT.